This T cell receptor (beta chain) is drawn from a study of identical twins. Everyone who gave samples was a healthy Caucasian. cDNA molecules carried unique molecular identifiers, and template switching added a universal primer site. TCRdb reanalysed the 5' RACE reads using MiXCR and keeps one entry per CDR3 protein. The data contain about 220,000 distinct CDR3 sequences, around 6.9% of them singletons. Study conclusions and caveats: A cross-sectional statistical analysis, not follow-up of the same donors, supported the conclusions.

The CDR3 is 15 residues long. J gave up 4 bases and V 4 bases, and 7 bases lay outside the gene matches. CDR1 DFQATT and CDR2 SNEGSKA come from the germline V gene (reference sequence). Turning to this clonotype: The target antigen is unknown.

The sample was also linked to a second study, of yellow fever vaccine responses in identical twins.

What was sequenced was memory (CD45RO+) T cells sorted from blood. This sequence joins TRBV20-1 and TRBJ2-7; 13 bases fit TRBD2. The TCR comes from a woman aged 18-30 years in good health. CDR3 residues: CSATVGTSGTYEQYF. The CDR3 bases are TGCAGTGCTACAGTCGGGACTAGCGGGACATACGAGCAGTACTTC.